Presented here are 10 T cell receptor beta chains from one specimen sequenced in a study of cytotoxic CD8 clonotypes in ibrutinib-treated CLL. The protocol was immunoSEQ multiplex PCR, while the TCRdb copy is restricted to in-frame clones and leaves out a portion. The sample holds a few hundred thousand clones, roughly two thirds seen once. Sequencing used PBMCs, obtained after 36 months of ibrutinib treatment. All receptors come from a human donor with chronic lymphocytic leukemia.

The chain joins TRBV2 to TRBJ2-3, with D possibly being TRBD2 (5 bases). V was cut by 7 bases and J by 0 bases, with 14 bases left in between. The CDR3 has 15 amino acids. In germline, CDR1 is SNHLY, CDR2 FYNNEI. CDR3 coding DNA: TGTGCCAGCACTGTAGAAGCGGCCAGCACAGATACGCAGTATTTT. This translates into CASTVEAASTDTQYF.

The V and J genes are TRBV11-2 and TRBJ2-7, with a tentative D call TRBD2 (5 bases). CDR3 size: 13 residues. Per the germline V gene, CDR1 is SGHAT and CDR2 is FQNNGV. The V end lost 3 bases, the J end lost 7 bases, and 13 bases lay between the germline ends. The CDR3 region has the DNA TGTGCCAGCAGCTTCGGGGATAGCCCGGAGCAGTACTTC. Translated, it gives CASSFGDSPEQYF. The full variable domain, its missing parts supplied by reference TRBV11-2 and TRBJ2-7, is EAGVAQSPRYKIIEKRQSVAFWCNPISGHATLYWYQQILGQGPKLLIQFQNNGVVDDSQLPKDRFSAERLKGVDSTLKIQPAKLEDSAVYLCASSFGDSPEQYFGPGTRLTVT.

The CDR3 nucleotides are TGTGCCAGCAGCTTAGGAGCCCTAGCGGGGGACCCCACAGATACGCAGTATTTT. This gives the protein CASSLGALAGDPTDTQYF. J is TRBJ2-3 and V is TRBV11-3; 10 nucleotides align to TRBD2. The CDR3 length is 18 residues. Germline V gene sequence: CDR1 SGHNT, CDR2 YENEEA. The V gene end was trimmed by 1 base and the J gene end by 2 bases; junction bases not matched to a gene: 9.

The rearrangement joins TRBV7-2 to TRBJ2-7; a possible D gene is TRBD2 (6 bases). Germline CDR1 reads SGHTA; CDR2 reads FQGNSA. The CDR3 runs 15 residues. V was clipped by 0 bases and J by 3 bases, with 12 bases between them. CDR3 protein: CASSLAPIADYEQYF. The CDR3 DNA reads as TGTGCCAGCAGCTTAGCGCCAATAGCGGACTACGAGCAGTACTTC.

The sample holds a few counts of this clone. The chain uses TRBV2 and TRBJ1-4; D is ambiguous. Germline CDR1 reads SNHLY; CDR2 reads FYNNEI. The CDR3 is 12 amino acids. Trimming cost V 6 bases and J 7 bases, with 9 bases left between them. This CDR3 is CASRESSEKLFF. The CDR3 nucleotides read TGTGCCAGCAGGGAGAGTAGTGAAAAACTGTTTTTT. The full variable domain, completed using reference TRBV2 and TRBJ1-4, is EPEVTQTPSHQVTQMGQEVILRCVPISNHLYFYWYRQILGQKVEFLVSFYNNEISEKSEIFDDQFSVERPDGSNFTLKIRSTKLEDSAMYFCASRESSEKLFFGSGTQLSVL.

The V call is TRBV9, the J call TRBJ2-1; D not certain. In germline, CDR1 is SGDLS, CDR2 YYNGEE. This CDR3 contains 12 residues. V was trimmed by 0 bases and J by 8 bases, leaving 6 bases between them. CDR3 sequence: CASSVAVDEQFF. The CDR3 nucleotides are TGTGCCAGCAGCGTAGCGGTCGATGAGCAGTTCTTC. The full variable domain, in which reference TRBV9 and TRBJ2-1 provide the parts outside the CDR3, is DSGVTQTPKHLITATGQRVTLRCSPRSGDLSVYWYQQSLDQGLQFLIQYYNGEERAKGNILERFSAQQFPDLHSELNLSSLELGDSALYFCASSVAVDEQFFGPGTRLTVL.

This clone was detected a few times. The CDR3 sequence: CASSLAVGAEQYF. The CDR3 DNA reads as TGTGCCAGCAGCTTAGCCGTCGGGGCCGAGCAGTACTTC. The J gene is TRBJ2-7, the V gene TRBV7-6; either TRBD1 or TRBD2 may fit D (5 bases each). There are 13 residues in the CDR3. Germline V gene sequence: CDR1 SGHVS, CDR2 FNYEAQ. V lost 0 bases, J lost 6 bases, and 9 bases lay in between.

The chain couples TRBV7-9 to TRBJ2-2; D is possibly TRBD1 (6 bases). Germline CDR1 SEHNR, CDR2 FQNEAQ (reference sequence). V gave up 1 base and J gave up 8 bases, with 17 bases separating them. This CDR3 region has 16 residues. As DNA, the CDR3 is TGTGCCAGCAGCTTAGGGGTGACAGGCGTCATTGGGGAGCTGTTTTTT. This translates into CASSLGVTGVIGELFF.

The V call is TRBV7-2, the J call TRBJ2-5; 9 bases are a match to TRBD2. V was pared by 5 bases and J by 6 bases, with 10 bases of the junction left unmatched. The CDR3 is 15 amino acids. The germline CDR1 and CDR2 sequences are SGHTA and FQGNSA. The CDR3 region is CASSPGGGAPKTQYF. In DNA, the CDR3 is TGTGCCAGCAGCCCCGGCGGGGGGGCGCCGAAGACCCAGTACTTC.

The genes are TRBV7-2 and TRBJ2-7; D is unresolved. The germline CDR1 and CDR2 sequences are SGHTA and FQGNSA. The germline V and J ends were trimmed by 3 bases and 2 bases, with 11 bases remaining between them. This CDR3 is built from 14 residues. This CDR3 reads CASSFRGPTYEQYF. DNA of the CDR3: TGTGCCAGCAGCTTCCGAGGCCCGACCTACGAGCAGTACTTC.